This TCR beta chain was captured by sequencing in a study of cytomegalovirus exposure and HLA in healthy donors. This PCR relied on a set of 60 Vbeta primers and 13 Jbeta primers. Generated by immunoSEQ multiplex PCR, the TCRdb table keeps only in-frame clones and is missing some. There are approximately 160,000 clones in the sample; about 70% occur only once, and less than 3% lies in the top ten. To note about this clone: Its antigen remains unidentified.

Donors showed nominal health when sampled, although they likely had unrecorded immune exposures. Regarding the study as a whole: The investigators catalogued 150 to 200 TCR beta chains as cytomegalovirus-associated. There were several of the most significant clusters that appeared linked to common viral pathogens in a later analysis. When presence/absence was analysed, sequencing depth was taken to be roughly uniform across donors.

The sample was PBMCs. The clonotype originates from a middle-aged woman in good health and CMV-seropositive.

CDR3 coding DNA: TGCGCCAGCAGCTTGGAAGGACAGGGGAGCAATCAGCCCCAGCATTTT. It codes for CASSLEGQGSNQPQHF. The genes are TRBV5-1 and TRBJ1-5, with 9 bases that match TRBD1. V was clipped by 0 bases and J by 1 base; unmatched bases: 2. The CDR3 length is 16 residues. Germline V gene lookup returns CDR1 SGHRS and CDR2 YFSETQ.